The rows below give T cell receptor beta chains drawn from one sample of a study of blood T cell repertoires in COVID-19. Clones were sequenced by immunoSEQ multiplex PCR, and TCRdb holds only the in-frame ones, with some missing. The table shows around 180,000 clones, with 83% occurring only once. The sample comprised peripheral blood. These receptors all stem from a human donor in a cohort sampled during active COVID-19. Each CDR3 is given with its conserved first and last residue. Each record gives: CDR3 protein, CDR3 DNA, D gene, J gene, V gene, clone size. D genes are given only for firm matches. Part of the rows lack a size; the others show once, few, many or a class for expanded clones.

CAISPHPGQTYEQYF	TGTGCCATCAGCCCCCATCCGGGACAGACTTACGAGCAGTACTTC	TRBD1	TRBJ2-7	TRBV10-3	-
CASSLEGTGTNQPQHF	TGTGCCAGCAGCTTAGAAGGGACAGGGACCAATCAGCCCCAGCATTTT	TRBD1	TRBJ1-5	TRBV7-2	-
CASSFGHNYEQYF	TGCGCCAGCAGCTTTGGACATAACTACGAGCAGTACTTC	-	TRBJ2-7	TRBV5-1	once
CASRGQVPHEQYF	TGTGCCAGCAGGGGACAGGTCCCCCACGAGCAGTACTTC	TRBD1	TRBJ2-7	TRBV6-5	once
CATRAGGMNTEAFF	TGTGCCACCAGGGCAGGGGGCATGAACACTGAAGCTTTCTTT	TRBD1	TRBJ1-1	TRBV24-1	-
CASSDQGGPSGNTIYF	TGTGCCAGCAGTGACCAGGGAGGGCCCTCTGGAAACACCATATATTTT	-	TRBJ1-3	TRBV2	-
CASSLGLPYEQYF	TGTGCCAGCAGCTTAGGACTACCCTACGAGCAGTACTTC	-	TRBJ2-7	TRBV11-2	-
CSASGSSYEQYF	TGCAGCGCTAGCGGGAGCTCCTACGAGCAGTACTTC	TRBD2	TRBJ2-7	TRBV29-1	-
CASSPWVGEDTQYF	TGCGCCAGCAGTCCATGGGTCGGAGAAGATACGCAGTATTTT	-	TRBJ2-3	TRBV10-1	few
CASSLGQGSPYEQYF	TGCGCCAGCAGCCTCGGACAGGGAAGTCCCTACGAGCAGTACTTC	TRBD1	TRBJ2-7	TRBV4-1	-
CSVGVGQGAYEQYF	TGCAGCGTTGGGGTCGGACAGGGAGCCTACGAGCAGTACTTC	TRBD1	TRBJ2-7	TRBV29-1	-
CASSQVASPSYEQYF	TGCGCCAGCAGCCAAGTTGCTAGCCCCTCCTACGAGCAGTACTTC	-	TRBJ2-7	TRBV4-1	-
CASNNYYEQYF	TGTGCCAGCAACAACTATTACGAGCAGTACTTC	-	TRBJ2-7	TRBV7-2	-
CASSLLGDRGRYEQYF	TGTGCCAGCAGTTTATTAGGAGACAGGGGTAGGTACGAGCAGTACTTC	TRBD1	TRBJ2-7	TRBV27	-